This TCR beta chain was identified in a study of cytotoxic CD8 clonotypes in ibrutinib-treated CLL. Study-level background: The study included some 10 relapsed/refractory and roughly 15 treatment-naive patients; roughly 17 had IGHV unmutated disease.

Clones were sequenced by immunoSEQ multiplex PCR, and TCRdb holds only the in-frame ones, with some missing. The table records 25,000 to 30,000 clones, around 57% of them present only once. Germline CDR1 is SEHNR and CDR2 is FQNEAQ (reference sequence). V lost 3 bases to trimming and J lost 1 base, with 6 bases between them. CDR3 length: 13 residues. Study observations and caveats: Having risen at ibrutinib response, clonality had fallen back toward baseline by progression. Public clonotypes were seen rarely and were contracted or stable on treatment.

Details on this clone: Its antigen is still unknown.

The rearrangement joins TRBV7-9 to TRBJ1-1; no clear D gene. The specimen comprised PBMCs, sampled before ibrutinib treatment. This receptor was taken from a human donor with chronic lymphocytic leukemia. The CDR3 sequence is CASSFDTNTEAFF. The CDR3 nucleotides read TGTGCCAGCAGCTTCGACACGAACACTGAAGCTTTCTTT.